This T cell receptor (beta chain) is from a study of blood T cells in healthy people across ages. The study, taken as a whole, reports: Per million T cells, TCR beta diversity dropped about linearly as age rose.

With regard to this clonotype: Its target is unknown.

Trimming shortened V by 6 bases and J by 6 bases, and 15 bases separated the two germline ends. The CDR3 extends over 12 amino acids. The V gene's germline CDR1 is DFQATT and CDR2 SNEGSKA (reference sequence). A sample-barcoded 5' primer and a J-beta primer mix were used in a second PCR of roughly 7 to 12 cycles. One entry per CDR3 protein results from TCRdb running MiXCR on the 5' RACE reads. In the table there are about 830,000 distinct CDR3 sequences, around 62% of which are singletons. The chain combines TRBV20-1 with TRBJ2-7; tentatively, D is TRBD2 (5 bases). Sample: blood. The sequence was obtained from a man in his thirties or forties in good health. CDR3 in amino acids: CSAKGLGSEQYF. In DNA form, the CDR3 reads TGCAGTGCCAAAGGGCTGGGGAGCGAGCAGTACTTC.